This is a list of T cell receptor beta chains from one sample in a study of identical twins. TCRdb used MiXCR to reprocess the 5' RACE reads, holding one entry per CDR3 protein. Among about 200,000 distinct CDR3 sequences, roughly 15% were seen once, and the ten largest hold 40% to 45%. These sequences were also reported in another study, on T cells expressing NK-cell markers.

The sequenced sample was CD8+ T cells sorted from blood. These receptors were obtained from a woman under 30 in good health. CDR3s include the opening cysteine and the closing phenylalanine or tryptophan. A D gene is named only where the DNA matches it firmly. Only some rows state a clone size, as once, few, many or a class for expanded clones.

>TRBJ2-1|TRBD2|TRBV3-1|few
CASSPRTSGSFIFGQFF
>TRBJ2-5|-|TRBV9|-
CASSTEETQYF
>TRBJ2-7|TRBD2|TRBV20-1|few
CSAWTSGSFNEQYF
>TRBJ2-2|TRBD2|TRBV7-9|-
CASSASGPTGELFF
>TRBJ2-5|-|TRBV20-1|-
CSADEDREEETQYF
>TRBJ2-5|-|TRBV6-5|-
CASSSLAEGGETQYF
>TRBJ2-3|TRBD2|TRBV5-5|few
CASSLTGLAGDTQYF
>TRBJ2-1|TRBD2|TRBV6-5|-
CASSSPGLAAEQFF
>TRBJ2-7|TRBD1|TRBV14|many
CASSAPGTGIEQYF
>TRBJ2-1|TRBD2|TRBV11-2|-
CASSPGPLAEVYNEQFF
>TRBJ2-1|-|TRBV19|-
CASRLLGEQFF
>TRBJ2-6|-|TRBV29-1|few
CSVVWRASGANVLTF